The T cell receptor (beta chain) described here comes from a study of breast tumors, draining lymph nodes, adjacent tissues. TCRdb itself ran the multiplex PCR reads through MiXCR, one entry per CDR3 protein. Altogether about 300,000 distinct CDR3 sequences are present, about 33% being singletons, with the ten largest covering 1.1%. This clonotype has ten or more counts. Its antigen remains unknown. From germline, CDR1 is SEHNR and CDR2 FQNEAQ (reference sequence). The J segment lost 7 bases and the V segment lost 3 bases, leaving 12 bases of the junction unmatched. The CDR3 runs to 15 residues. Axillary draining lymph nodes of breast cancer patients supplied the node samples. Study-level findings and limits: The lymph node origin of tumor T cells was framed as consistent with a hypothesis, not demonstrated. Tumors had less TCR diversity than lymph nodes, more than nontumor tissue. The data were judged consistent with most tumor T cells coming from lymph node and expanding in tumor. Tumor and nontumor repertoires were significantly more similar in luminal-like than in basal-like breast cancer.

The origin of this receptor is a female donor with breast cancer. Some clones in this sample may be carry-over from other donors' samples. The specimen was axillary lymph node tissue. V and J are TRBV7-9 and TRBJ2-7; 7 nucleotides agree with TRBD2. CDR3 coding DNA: TGTGCCAGCAGCTTCGGGTGGGCGGGAGTCTGGGAGCAGTACTTC. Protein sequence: CASSFGWAGVWEQYF.